This paragraph covers one T cell receptor beta chain sequence. The data are from a study of blood T cell repertoires in COVID-19. Study summary: The study drew acute and convalescent COVID-19 samples from the United States, Italy and Spain. T cells, B-cell-depleted T cells, or PBMCs supplied cDNA or gDNA.

V was clipped by 0 bases and J by 0 bases, with 9 bases between them. The CDR3 sequence is 16 residues long. In germline, CDR1 is SGHAT, CDR2 FQNNGV. This table comes from immunoSEQ multiplex PCR, and its TCRdb copy is limited to in-frame clones, with some not included. The data show 200,000 or so clones, roughly 90% seen once. The rearrangement joins TRBV11-2 to TRBJ1-3; the D is unclear. Sample: peripheral blood. This clonotype was sampled from a man aged 55 to 70 with COVID-19, enrolled during active disease. This CDR3 is CASSLDTLSSGNTIYF. The CDR3 DNA reads as TGTGCCAGCAGCTTAGATACGCTCAGCTCTGGAAACACCATATATTTT.